Following are 21 T cell receptor beta chains from one sample sequenced in a study of T cells in Graves' hyperthyroidism and ophthalmopathy. TCR beta CDR3 regions were amplified from RNA transcripts. The TCR CDR3 was amplified in a first-round RT-PCR using the HTBI primer set. From the multiplex PCR reads, TCRdb called clonotypes with MiXCR, one entry per CDR3 protein. Among more than 300,000 distinct CDR3 sequences listed, approximately 13% were seen once. The sample consisted of blood. The receptor set was obtained from a woman aged 60 to 75 with Graves' hyperthyroidism.

This clonotype was counted only a few times. The chain joins TRBV24-1 to TRBJ1-5; D not certain. CDR1 is KGHDR and CDR2 is SFDVKD in the germline V gene. This CDR3 spans 17 amino acids. Trimming took off 0 bases at V and 0 bases at J, with 11 bases between the two ends. CDR3 residues: CATSDLRESDSNQPQHF. As DNA, the CDR3 is TGTGCCACCAGTGATTTGCGAGAGAGCGATAGCAATCAGCCCCAGCATTTT.

This clonotype came up many times. This sequence joins TRBV6-1 and TRBJ2-2; no clear D. The CDR3 has 12 amino acids. Germline V CDR1 and CDR2: MNHNS, SASEGT. V was cut by 2 bases and J by 5 bases, with 3 bases left in between. The CDR3: CASSEYTGELFF. The DNA for the CDR3 is TGTGCCAGCAGTGAATATACCGGGGAGCTGTTTTTT.

The sample holds many counts of this clonotype. This rearrangement joins TRBV2 to TRBJ2-1; a weak D match, TRBD2 (6 bases). This CDR3 spans 15 amino acids. V lost 2 bases and J 2 bases, leaving 10 bases between the germline ends. CDR1 and CDR2 from the germline V gene are SNHLY and FYNNEI. The CDR3 DNA follows: TGTGCCAGCAGTGAACGGGGCGGGGCCTACAATGAGCAGTTCTTC. Amino acid sequence: CASSERGGAYNEQFF.

As regards this clonotype: A read error may account for a junction end that differs from germline. V usage is TRBV13 and J usage is TRBJ2-2; the D gene is possibly TRBD1 (5 bases). The CDR3 totals 17 residues. Looked up from germline, CDR1 is PRHDT and CDR2 is FYEKMQ (reference sequence). DNA for the CDR3: TGTGCCAGCGGCTTAGGGGCAGACTGGACGAACACCGGGGAGCTGTTTTTT. This encodes CASGLGADWTNTGELFF.

Ten or more counts support this clonotype. The rearrangement uses TRBV2 and TRBJ1-2, with D uncertain. V was pared by 8 bases and J by 8 bases, with 21 bases between. Per the germline V gene, CDR1 is SNHLY and CDR2 is FYNNEI. CDR3 length: 14 amino acids. CDR3 protein: CASGRSGPLGGYTF. The CDR3 region has the DNA TGTGCCAGCGGGAGATCCGGGCCCCTCGGCGGCTACACCTTC.

V is TRBV12-3 or TRBV12-4 and J is TRBJ1-4, with a possible D match to TRBD1 (5 bases). V shed 7 bases and J shed 8 bases, with 14 bases lying between them. The CDR3 totals 13 residues. The CDR3 bases are TGTGCCAGCACCCCAAGGGGATTGGAAAAACTGTTTTTT. Translation: CASTPRGLEKLFF.

This clonotype was counted many times. DNA for the CDR3: TGTGCCAGCAGCTTGGGATTTCCCCGCTATCAGCCCCAGCATTTT. This translates into CASSLGFPRYQPQHF. This sequence joins TRBV7-8 and TRBJ1-5; D remains unclear. The CDR3 spans 15 residues. Deletions cut 3 bases from V and 5 bases from J, with 14 bases between. The germline V gene has CDR1 SGHVS and CDR2 FQNEAQ.

The CDR3 sequence is CASSGFREYSTDTQYF. The CDR3 DNA reads as TGTGCCAGTAGTGGGTTCAGAGAATACTCCACAGATACGCAGTATTTT. The rearrangement uses TRBV19 and TRBJ2-3; D is unclear. The germline gives CDR1 LNHDA, CDR2 SQIVND (reference sequence). With 5 bases removed from V and 2 bases from J, the gap between germline ends came to 17 bases. The CDR3 is 16 amino acids.

In this sample, this clonotype turned up a few times. The chain is built from TRBV5-1 and TRBJ2-7, with 7 bases aligning to TRBD2. This CDR3 is built from 16 residues. Germline V gene lookup returns CDR1 SGHRS and CDR2 YFSETQ. Losses at the gene ends were 4 bases for V and 3 bases for J; bases not matched to a gene: 13. CDR3 coding DNA: TGCGCCAGCAGCCGGGGGGACCTCGCGTTAGACTACGAGCAGTACTTC. Amino acid sequence: CASSRGDLALDYEQYF.

This clonotype showed up many times. The chain is built from TRBV11-3 and TRBJ2-3, with a possible D match to TRBD1 (5 bases). The length of the CDR3 is 14 residues. The V gene lost 3 bases and the J gene lost 1 base, with 8 bases spanning the gap. Looked up from germline, CDR1 is SGHNT and CDR2 is YENEEA. CDR3: CASSFRGGTDTQYF. The CDR3 nucleotides are TGTGCCAGCAGCTTTAGGGGCGGCACAGATACGCAGTATTTT.

Ten or more counts support this clonotype. The CDR3 reads CATRGSGNQPQHF. The CDR3 DNA follows: TGTGCCACCAGGGGAAGCGGCAATCAGCCCCAGCATTTT. The chain has TRBV24-1 and TRBJ1-5; no reliable D call. The germline gives CDR1 KGHDR, CDR2 SFDVKD. CDR3 length equals 13 residues. V dropped 7 bases and J dropped 2 bases, with 8 bases sitting between them.

This clonotype came up many times. This sequence joins TRBV12-3 or TRBV12-4 and TRBJ2-7; 8 nucleotides line up with TRBD1. V dropped 5 bases and J dropped 4; count of bases not matched to a gene: 10. This CDR3 comprises 15 residues. In nucleotides, the CDR3 is TGTGCCAGCAGTCTCGGGACAGGACAAATGTACGAGCAGTACTTC. This translates into CASSLGTGQMYEQYF.

This clonotype was seen ten or more times. The rearrangement joins TRBV10-3 to TRBJ1-1; 8 bases map to TRBD1. Per the germline V gene, CDR1 is ENHRY and CDR2 is SYGVKD. After removal of 6 bases from V and 4 bases from J, the junction contained 7 bases not matched to a gene. The CDR3 totals 14 residues. The CDR3 bases are TGTGCCATCAGAGGACAGGGTCAATCCACTGAAGCTTTCTTT. Residues: CAIRGQGQSTEAFF.

The chain's CDR3 is CARKTSGAAIQYF. The CDR3 DNA follows: TGTGCCAGAAAGACTAGCGGCGCGGCCATTCAGTACTTC. This chain connects TRBV12-3 or TRBV12-4 to TRBJ2-4; 9 bases line up with TRBD2. V dropped 9 bases and J dropped 9; count of bases not matched to a gene: 9. The length of the CDR3 is 13 residues.

This clonotype was detected many times. The genes are TRBV4-1 and TRBJ1-1, with TRBD1 as a possible D gene (6 bases). CDR3 length: 14 amino acids. Germline V CDR1 and CDR2: MGHRA, YSYEKL. V lost 1 base and J lost 5, with 11 bases in between. The chain's CDR3 is CASSQGDRPTEAFF. The DNA for the CDR3 is TGCGCCAGCAGCCAAGGCGACAGGCCTACTGAAGCTTTCTTT.

This clonotype was recorded at least ten times. The chain employs TRBV29-1 and TRBJ2-1, with D hard to call. This CDR3 spans 15 amino acids. The V gene's germline CDR1 is SQVTM and CDR2 ANQGSEA. V was clipped by 7 bases and J by 0 bases, with 16 bases between them. CDR3 sequence (DNA): TGCAGCGCCCCGAATACGGCAAGCTCCTACAATGAGCAGTTCTTC. Its protein product is CSAPNTASSYNEQFF.

There are many counts of this clonotype. This sequence joins TRBV6-2 or TRBV6-3 and TRBJ2-1, with 11 bases fitting TRBD2. This CDR3 is 17 amino acids long. The V gene end was trimmed by 6 bases and the J gene end by 3 bases; junction bases not matched to a gene: 10. Germline assignment: CDR1 MNHEY and CDR2 SVGEGT. CDR3 DNA sequence: TGTGCCAGCAGGGCCCCCCCACTAGCGGGGGACTACAATGAGCAGTTCTTC. Amino acids: CASRAPPLAGDYNEQFF.

There are many counts of this clonotype. The chain recombines TRBV18 with TRBJ2-3; D uncertain. Germline assignment: CDR1 KGHSH and CDR2 LQKENI. The V gene lost 1 base and the J gene lost 5 bases, with 4 bases spanning the gap. The CDR3 is 12 amino acids. The CDR3 region is CASSPREDTQYF. CDR3 DNA sequence: TGTGCCAGCTCACCACGGGAAGATACGCAGTATTTT.

About this clonotype: As the CDR3 is not closed by the conserved phenylalanine or tryptophan, this likely results from a read error. The chain couples TRBV9 to TRBJ1-2; D is ambiguous. The CDR3 has 13 amino acids. Trimming took 0 bases from V and 3 from J, leaving 6 bases between them. From germline, CDR1 is SGDLS and CDR2 YYNGEE. The CDR3 coding sequence is TGTGCCAGCAGCGTAGACGGGGACTATGGCTACACCCTC. Translating it yields CASSVDGDYGYTL.

This clonotype was recorded many times. V is TRBV11-3 and J is TRBJ2-2; TRBD2 aligns across 16 bases. The V gene's germline CDR1 is SGHNT and CDR2 YENEEA. The trim removed 2 bases at V and 3 bases at J, leaving 6 bases unmatched. This CDR3 is 19 amino acids long. The CDR3 coding sequence is TGTGCCAGCAGCTTATACGGGACTAGCGGGAGGGCCGACACCGGGGAGCTGTTTTTT. The encoded protein is CASSLYGTSGRADTGELFF.

This clonotype was seen a few times. V is TRBV6-1 and J is TRBJ2-5, with TRBD2 matching over 15 bases. Germline lookup yields CDR1 MNHNS and CDR2 SASEGT. This CDR3 is built from 18 residues. V was pared by 6 bases and J by 0 bases, with 8 bases of the junction left unmatched. The CDR3 region is CASSLGLAGGPYQETQYF. CDR3 nucleotide sequence: TGTGCCAGCAGCCTGGGACTAGCGGGAGGACCTTACCAAGAGACCCAGTACTTC.